This TCR beta chain was documented in a study of early T cells in non-severe SARS-CoV-2 infection (dated by TCRdb to 2020 to 2023). Concerning the study at large: TCR sequencing used bulk RNA from unsorted whole blood, so alpha and beta chains could not be paired.

The V and J ends are trimmed by 5 bases and 4 bases, leaving 11 bases between them. CDR1 and CDR2, looked up from the germline V gene, are MNHNS and SASEGT. The CDR3 contains 13 residues, cysteine and phenylalanine counted. Only CDR3 DNA is held: 39 bases, read in frame from base 1. Study-level results and caveats: VDJdb matching was skewed toward anti-spike CD8 responses, so virus-specific expansions were likely underestimated and private and CD4 specificities were missed.

The library was generated by 5' RACE. Sequencing was performed on a NextSeq 500. In the TCR library protocol, unique molecular identifiers were attached to individual cDNA molecules to correct for PCR bias and sequencing error. TCR alpha and beta chains were both sequenced, and the abundances of alpha and beta sequences in each sample were closely correlated with each other. Per the authors' processing: Decombinator V4 was used to annotate TCR sequences for V gene, J gene and CDR3. TCRs were defined as expanded if a significant change between any two time points was detected under a Poisson model with p below 0.0001. TCR abundances were normalised to the total number of TCRs sequenced per sample and expressed as counts per million. TRAV1-2 paired with TRAJ12, TRAJ20 or TRAJ33 defined MAIT TCRs, while TRAV10 paired with TRAJ18 defined iNKT TCRs. A search of VDJdb, accessed on 1 November 2021, was run for TCRs annotated to CMV, EBV and SARS-CoV-2, with TCRs annotated for multiple antigens excluded. TCRdb reanalyzed the raw reads on its own, using fastp at Q25 for trimming and MiXCR for clone calling, and kept in-frame beta chains. Entries are consolidated by CDR3 protein sequence, retaining the most common genes and DNA. These V and J calls derive from TCRdb rather than the authors' analysis. This sample lists under 70,000 distinct CDR3 sequences; 10% to 15% were detected once. Together, the top ten hold roughly 5% of the sample.

As to this clonotype: Its recognized antigen is unknown. Base quality data are lacking; no much larger clone is found one base away.

A case-control design nested within a healthcare worker cohort in London, UK, was used, with weekly nasopharyngeal swab PCR tests and blood sampling performed. Between 23 and 31 March 2020, the week of the UK lockdown, healthcare workers were enrolled and then followed up weekly for as long as 16 weeks. In this chain, TRBV6-1 is recombined with TRBJ2-5, with the D gene not clear enough to name. The TCR originated in an adult who was a healthcare worker with PCR-confirmed SARS-CoV-2 infection or an uninfected control (not recorded which). Material for sequencing was whole blood. Here is the DNA: TGTGCCAGCAGTAAATCCCGGGTAGAGACCCAGTACTTC. Translation gives CASSKSRVETQYF.